This TCR beta chain was observed in a study of metastatic and nonmetastatic thyroid tumors. Study context: Malignant thyroid and benign thyroid patients provided blood and tumor or nodule tissue whose repertoires were compared.

All patients reached thyroid surgery having received no treatment beforehand. Many counts were recorded for this clone. The CDR3 totals 14 residues. V lost 4 bases and J lost 0, with 5 bases in between. The germline V gene encodes CDR1 SGHRS and CDR2 YFSETQ. TCRdb re-called clones via MiXCR from the PCR reads. The profile covers 20,000 to 25,000 clones, with approximately 13% appearing a single time and about a sixth taken by the ten largest. V gene TRBV5-1 combines with J gene TRBJ2-6; D unclear. Sequencing was carried out using blood. This sequence was found in a female donor with papillary thyroid cancer or a benign thyroid nodule (not recorded which). Some clones in this sample may be carry-over from other donors' samples. The CDR3 DNA follows: TGCGCCAGCAGCCCCGACTCTGGGGCCAACGTCCTGACTTTC. Protein sequence: CASSPDSGANVLTF.